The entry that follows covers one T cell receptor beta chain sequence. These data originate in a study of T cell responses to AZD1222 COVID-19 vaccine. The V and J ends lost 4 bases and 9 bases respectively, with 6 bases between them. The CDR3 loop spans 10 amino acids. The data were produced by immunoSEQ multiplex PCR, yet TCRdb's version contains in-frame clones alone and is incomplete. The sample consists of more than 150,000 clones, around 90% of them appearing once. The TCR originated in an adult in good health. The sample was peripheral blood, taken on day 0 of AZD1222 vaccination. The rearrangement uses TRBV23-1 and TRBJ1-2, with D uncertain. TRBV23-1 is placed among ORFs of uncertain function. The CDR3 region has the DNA TGCGCCAGCAGTCTAATGTGCTACACCTTC. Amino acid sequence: CASSLMCYTF.